This record concerns one T cell receptor (beta chain) sequence. Antigen specificity is unknown. The CDR3 loop spans 16 amino acids. Germline assignment: CDR1 MNHEY and CDR2 SVGAGI. The V end lost 4 bases, the J end lost 6 bases, and 19 bases lay between the germline ends. This entry comes from a study of T-cell reconstitution after alpha-beta-depleted transplantation in children. Regarding the study as a whole: Newly generated T cells supplied most T-cell counts and diversity one year post-transplant. Alpha-beta T cells present about two months after transplant were reported to originate from several hundred expanded graft clones. Some patients owed their high day-60 TCRbeta diversity to surviving recipient T cells and thymic progenitors.

The authors prepared the TCRbeta library with unique molecular identifiers. TCRdb reprocessed the PCR reads via MiXCR and lists one record per CDR3 protein. The sample shows approximately 500,000 distinct CDR3 sequences, over 25% of them seen only once. This material consisted of PBMCs, taken before TCRalphabeta/CD19-depleted stem cell transplant. This clonotype was obtained from a boy in the first two years of life with Wiskott-Aldrich syndrome, due to receive a stem cell transplant. The chain joins TRBV6-5 to TRBJ2-1; D remains unclear. The CDR3: CASSSPSALSLNEQFF. The CDR3, as DNA: TGTGCCAGCAGTTCACCCTCGGCCCTAAGCCTCAATGAGCAGTTCTTC.